The source of this T cell receptor (beta chain) is a study of blood T cell repertoires in COVID-19. About the research overall: The United States, Italy and Spain were the sources of the acute and convalescent COVID-19 samples. PBMCs, B-cell-depleted T cells, or T cells were the source of the cDNA or gDNA that made up the material.

V lost 4 bases and J lost 5; bases outside the gene matches: 6. CDR3 length: 13 amino acids. Germline V lookup: CDR1 GTSNPN, CDR2 SVGIG (reference sequence). How the authors handled the data: Estimates of nucleated cell counts were drawn from the amplification of reference gene primers. Sequencing used immunoSEQ multiplex PCR; TCRdb keeps in-frame clones, though not all of them. V and J calls and clone size come straight from that table; D and trimming were deduced from the DNA. The data show roughly 220,000 clones, under 90% seen once. The source material was peripheral blood. The clonotype comes from a man aged 25 to 45 with active or convalescent COVID-19. The chain is built from TRBV30 and TRBJ1-2, with 8 bases that match TRBD1. This CDR3 is CAWTLGQGYGYTF. The DNA of the CDR3 is TGTGCCTGGACCCTCGGACAGGGATATGGCTACACCTTC. Based on the CDR3 plus reference TRBV30 and TRBJ1-2, the full variable domain is SQTIHQWPATLVQPVGSPLSLECTVEGTSNPNLYWYRQAAGRGLQLLFYSVGIGQISSEVPQNLSASRPQDRQFILSSKKLLLSDSGFYLCAWTLGQGYGYTFGSGTRLTVV.